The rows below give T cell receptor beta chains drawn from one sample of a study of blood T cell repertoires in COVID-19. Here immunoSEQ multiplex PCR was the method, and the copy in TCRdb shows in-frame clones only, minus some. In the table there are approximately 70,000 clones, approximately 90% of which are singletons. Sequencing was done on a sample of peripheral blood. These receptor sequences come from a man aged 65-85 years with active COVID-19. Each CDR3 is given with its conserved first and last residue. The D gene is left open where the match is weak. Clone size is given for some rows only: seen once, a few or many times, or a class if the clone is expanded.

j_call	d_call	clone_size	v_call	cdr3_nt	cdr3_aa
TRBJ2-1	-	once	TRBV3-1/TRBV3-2	TGTGCCAGCAGCCAAGAGGGTAGCTTCTACAATGAGCAGTTCTTC	CASSQEGSFYNEQFF
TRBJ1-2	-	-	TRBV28	TGTGCCAGCAGTCCCGAACAGGTCTACTATGGCTACACCTTC	CASSPEQVYYGYTF
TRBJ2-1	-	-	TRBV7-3	TGTGCCAGCAGCCAAACAGCGGAGAGCTCCTACAATGAGCAGTTCTTC	CASSQTAESSYNEQFF
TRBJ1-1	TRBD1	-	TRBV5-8	TGTGCCAGCAGCCAAGGGACAGGGGGGGAAGCTTTCTTT	CASSQGTGGEAFF
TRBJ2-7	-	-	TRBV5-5	TGTGCCAGCAGCTTGGGGCCGGGCGAGCAGTACTTC	CASSLGPGEQYF
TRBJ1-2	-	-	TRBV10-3	TGTGCCATCAGTGAGTCGGGGGCCTGGACTAACTATGGCTACACCTTC	CAISESGAWTNYGYTF
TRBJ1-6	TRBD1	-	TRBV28	TGTGCCAGCATTGGGGGGGACAGGGCCCCCGGGGCCCTCCACTTT	CASIGGDRAPGALHF
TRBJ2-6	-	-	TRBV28	TGTGCCAGCAGTTTATTGGGGGGAACTGGGGCCAACGTCCTGACTTTC	CASSLLGGTGANVLTF
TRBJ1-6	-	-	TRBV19	TGTGCCAGTAGTATAGGGGGCCATAATTCACCCCTCCACTTT	CASSIGGHNSPLHF
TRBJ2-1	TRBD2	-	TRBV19	TGTGCCAGTAGTGCCCGGACTAGCGTAACATACAATGAGCAGTTCTTC	CASSARTSVTYNEQFF
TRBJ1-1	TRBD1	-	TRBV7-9	TGTGCCAGCACCCAACTACAGGGGCAGGCGGACACTGAAGCTTTCTTT	CASTQLQGQADTEAFF
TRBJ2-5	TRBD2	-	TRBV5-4	TGTGCCAGCAGCTTACCCCTAGCGGGAGGTGTGGGGACCCAGTACTTC	CASSLPLAGGVGTQYF
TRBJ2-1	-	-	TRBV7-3	TGTGCCAGCAGCCCAAATGGGCCCCAGGCCAATGAGCAGTTCTTC	CASSPNGPQANEQFF
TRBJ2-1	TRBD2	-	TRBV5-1	TGCGCCAGCAGCTTGGGGACTAGCGCATACAATGAGCAGTTCTTC	CASSLGTSAYNEQFF
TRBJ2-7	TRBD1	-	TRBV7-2	TGTGCCAGCAGCTTTGGCAGGGGCGGGGGGACAGGGGTCTACGAGCAGTACTTC	CASSFGRGGGTGVYEQYF
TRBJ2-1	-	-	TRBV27	TGTGCCAGCAGTCCGAACCTAGGGGCCAGCTCCTACAATGAGCAGTTCTTC	CASSPNLGASSYNEQFF
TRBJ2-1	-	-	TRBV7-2	TGTGCCAGCAGCTTAGCTGTCGGGGGAGGCTCCTACAATGAGCAGTTCTTC	CASSLAVGGGSYNEQFF
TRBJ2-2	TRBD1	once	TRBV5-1	TGCGCCAGCAGCAGCCAGGGGGCGGCCTACACCGGGGAGCTGTTTTTT	CASSSQGAAYTGELFF
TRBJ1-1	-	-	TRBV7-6	TGTGCCAGCAGCTCCCCGGTAGGGGTGAACACTGAAGCTTTCTTT	CASSSPVGVNTEAFF
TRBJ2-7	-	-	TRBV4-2	TGTGCCAGCAGCCAAGATGGGGCGAACGAGCAGTACTTC	CASSQDGANEQYF
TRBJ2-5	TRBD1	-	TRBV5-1	TGCGCCAGCAGCCCCACAGGGGGCAGGGGTGAGACCCAGTACTTC	CASSPTGGRGETQYF
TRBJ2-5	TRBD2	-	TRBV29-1	TGCAGCGCGTCTAGCGGGCAAGAGACCCAGTACTTC	CSASSGQETQYF
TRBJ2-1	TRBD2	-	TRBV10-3	TGTGCCATCAAGGGACTAGCGGGGGTCAATGAGCAGTTCTTC	CAIKGLAGVNEQFF
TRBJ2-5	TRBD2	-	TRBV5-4	TGTGCCAGCAGCCCCGGGAGGCGCCAAGAGACCCAGTACTTC	CASSPGRRQETQYF
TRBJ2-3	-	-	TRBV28	TGTGCCAGCAGTTTAGGGGGCGGCACAGATACGCAGTATTTT	CASSLGGGTDTQYF
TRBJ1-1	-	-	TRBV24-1	TGTGCCACCAGGGAAGGGGGTGATACTGAAGCTTTCTTT	CATREGGDTEAFF
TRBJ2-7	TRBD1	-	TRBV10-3	TGTGCCGCCTCGGCCAGGCAGGGGGCCCCCGAGCAGTACTTC	CAASARQGAPEQYF
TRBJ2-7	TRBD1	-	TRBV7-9	TGTGCCAGCAGCCCCCGGACAGGGAGTTCGTACGAGCAGTACTTC	CASSPRTGSSYEQYF
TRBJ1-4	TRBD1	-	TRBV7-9	TGTGCCAGCAGCTGGGGACAGGGAAATGAAAAACTGTTTTTT	CASSWGQGNEKLFF
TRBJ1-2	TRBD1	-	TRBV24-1	TGTGCTATGCAGGGGGCGTTGGACTATGGCTACACCTTC	CAMQGALDYGYTF
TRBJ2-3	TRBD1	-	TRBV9	TGTGCCAGCAGCCGACAGGGGCCCACAGATACGCAGTATTTT	CASSRQGPTDTQYF
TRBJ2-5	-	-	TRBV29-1	TGCAGCGTTAGGGGTCAAGAGACCCAGTACTTC	CSVRGQETQYF
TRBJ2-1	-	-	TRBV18	TGTGCCAGCTCACCACAGGGGCCCCATACCTACAATGAGCAGTTCTTC	CASSPQGPHTYNEQFF
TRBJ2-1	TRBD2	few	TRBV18	TGTGCCAGCTCACCACGCTTTGCGGCGAGCGGGAGTGCGGTGGGCTACAATGAGCAGTTCTTC	CASSPRFAASGSAVGYNEQFF
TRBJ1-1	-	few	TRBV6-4	TGTGCCAGCAGTGACGAGGGGGGGGCTGAAGCTTTCTTT	CASSDEGGAEAFF
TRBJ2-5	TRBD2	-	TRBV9	TGTGCCAGCAGCGTAGGGACTAGCGGACAAGAGACCCAGTACTTC	CASSVGTSGQETQYF
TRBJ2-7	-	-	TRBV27	TGTGCCAGCAGTTTTGGGGACACCCTCTACGAGCAGTACTTC	CASSFGDTLYEQYF
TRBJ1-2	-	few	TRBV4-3	TGCGCCAGCAGCCAAGATAGGACAGATGGCTACACCTTC	CASSQDRTDGYTF
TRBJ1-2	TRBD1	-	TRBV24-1	TGTGCCACCAGTGATTTAGGGACAGGCCCTTGGGGCTACACCTTC	CATSDLGTGPWGYTF
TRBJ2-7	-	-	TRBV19	TGTGCCAGTAGTAGGGCTGCGGGCTACGAGCAGTACTTC	CASSRAAGYEQYF
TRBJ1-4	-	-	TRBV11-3	TGTGCCAGCAGCTCCGGCGGACAGAGCCCTCCACCCTCAACTAATGAAAAACTGTTTTTT	CASSSGGQSPPPSTNEKLFF
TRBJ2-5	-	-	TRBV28	TGTGCCAGCACCGGAGGGGCCCCAGAGACCCAGTACTTC	CASTGGAPETQYF
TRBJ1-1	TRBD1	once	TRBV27	TGTGCCAGCAGTGGGGACAGGGGGCCATCGGGAGCTTTCTTT	CASSGDRGPSGAFF
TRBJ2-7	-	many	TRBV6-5	TGTGCCAGCAGGGGGAGCTCCTACGAGCAGTACTTC	CASRGSSYEQYF